These 9 T cell receptor beta chains share one sample of origin, sequenced in a study of a mutant IDH1 vaccine in newly diagnosed glioma. Measured with immunoSEQ multiplex PCR; TCRdb has only the in-frame clones, and not every one. The table lists roughly 40,000 clones, approximately 93% of them singletons, with around 2.8% in the top ten. Time point noted: week 5, during vaccination. Every vaccination contained 300 ug of the mutant IDH1 20-mer peptide and was paired with topical imiquimod. Antigens for these TCRs are unknown. Sequences were derived from PBMCs, sampled from a glioma patient whose treatment included an IDH1 peptide vaccine. The receptors originated from a man aged 50 or older with glioma.

The CDR3, as DNA: TGCAGCGGCGGACAAACGGATGGCTACACCTTC. Protein sequence: CSGGQTDGYTF. The gene calls are TRBV29-1 and TRBJ1-2; perhaps TRBD1 as D (5 bases). V was trimmed by 7 bases and J by 6 bases, leaving 12 bases between them. Germline V lookup: CDR1 SQVTM, CDR2 ANQGSEA. This CDR3 spans 11 amino acids.

The chain is built from TRBV5-1 and TRBJ1-2; unclear D gene. The CDR3 sequence is 13 residues long. Germline V CDR1 and CDR2: SGHRS, YFSETQ. The V end was cut by 0 bases, the J end by 4 bases, with 7 bases between. The CDR3 spells CASSLEEIYGYTF. CDR3 coding DNA: TGCGCCAGCAGCTTGGAGGAGATCTATGGCTACACCTTC.

The V call is TRBV27, the J call TRBJ2-7, with TRBD1 as a possible D gene (6 bases). The CDR3 is 14 amino acids. Between the trimmed V and J ends, which lost 5 bases and 3 bases, there was a span of 14 bases. The germline V gene encodes CDR1 MNHEY and CDR2 SMNVEV (reference sequence). The CDR3 is CASSIGTRNYEQYF. The CDR3 nucleotides are TGTGCCAGCAGTATCGGGACACGCAACTACGAGCAGTACTTC.

The chain combines TRBV10-3 with TRBJ2-1, with no clear D. In germline, CDR1 is ENHRY, CDR2 SYGVKD. This CDR3 spans 13 amino acids. V was shortened by 7 bases and J by 5 bases, with 12 bases between the two germline ends. DNA for the CDR3: TGTGCCATCAACACTCCAATTGACAATGAGCAGTTCTTC. Translation gives CAINTPIDNEQFF.

This clone has just a few counts. The germline gene is not matched at one end of the junction; a read error may be the cause. The chain uses TRBV10-2 and TRBJ1-5, with TRBD1 as a possible D gene (6 bases). The CDR3 runs 15 residues. Germline lookup yields CDR1 WSHSY and CDR2 SAAADI. The CDR3 sequence: CASSESRASGQDLDF. In DNA, the CDR3 is TGCGCCAGCAGTGAGTCGAGGGCATCGGGACAAGATTTGGATTTT.

This clone occurred a few times. The CDR3 loop is CSVSTGTGSLSNYGYTF. CDR3 nucleotides: TGCAGCGTTTCTACCGGGACAGGGAGCCTCTCTAACTATGGCTACACCTTC. The V call is TRBV29-1, the J call TRBJ1-2, with TRBD1 matching over 9 bases. This CDR3 region has 17 residues. The junction had 13 bases not matched to a gene; V was cut back by 5 bases and J by 0 bases. Per the germline V gene, CDR1 is SQVTM and CDR2 is ANQGSEA.

This clone was seen just once. The genes are TRBV4-1 and TRBJ2-5; perhaps D is TRBD1 or TRBD2 (7 bases each). V was cut by 0 bases and J by 5 bases, with 19 bases left in between. The CDR3 loop spans 17 amino acids. Looked up from germline, CDR1 is MGHRA and CDR2 is YSYEKL. The CDR3 sequence is CASSQELQGRGGETQYF. DNA of the CDR3: TGCGCCAGCAGCCAAGAGCTACAGGGGAGGGGTGGGGAGACCCAGTACTTC.

This clone has just one count. V is TRBV27 and J is TRBJ1-5; possibly TRBD1 for D (5 bases). Between the trimmed V and J ends, which lost 5 bases and 4 bases, there was a span of 15 bases. The V gene's germline CDR1 is MNHEY and CDR2 SMNVEV (reference sequence). This CDR3 has 15 amino acids. The CDR3 DNA is TGTGCCAGCAGTCGGGCTGACAGAGCTAATCAGCCCCAGCATTTT. Encoded protein: CASSRADRANQPQHF.

The chain has TRBV4-2 and TRBJ2-3, with TRBD2 identical over 7 bases. The germline V gene has CDR1 LGHNA and CDR2 YNFKEQ. The V segment lost 0 bases and the J segment 3 bases; nucleotides outside the gene matches: 9. The CDR3 totals 17 residues. Here the CDR3 reads CASSQDQREGGTDTQYF. The DNA for the CDR3 is TGTGCCAGCAGCCAAGATCAGAGGGAGGGAGGTACAGATACGCAGTATTTT.